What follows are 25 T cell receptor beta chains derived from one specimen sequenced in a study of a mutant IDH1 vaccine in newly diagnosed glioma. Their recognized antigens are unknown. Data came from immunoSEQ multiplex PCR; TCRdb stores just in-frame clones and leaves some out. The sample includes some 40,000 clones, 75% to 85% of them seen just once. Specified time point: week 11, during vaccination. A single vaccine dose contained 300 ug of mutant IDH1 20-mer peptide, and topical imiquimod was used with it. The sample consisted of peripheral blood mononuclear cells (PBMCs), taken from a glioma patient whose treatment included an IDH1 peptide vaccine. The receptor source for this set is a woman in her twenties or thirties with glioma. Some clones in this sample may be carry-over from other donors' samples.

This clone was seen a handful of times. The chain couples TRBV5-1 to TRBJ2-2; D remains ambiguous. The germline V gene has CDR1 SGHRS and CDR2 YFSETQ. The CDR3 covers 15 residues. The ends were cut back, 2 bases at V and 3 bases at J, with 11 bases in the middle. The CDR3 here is CASSFNPGYTGELFF. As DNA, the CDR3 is TGCGCCAGCAGCTTTAATCCAGGATACACCGGGGAGCTGTTTTTT.

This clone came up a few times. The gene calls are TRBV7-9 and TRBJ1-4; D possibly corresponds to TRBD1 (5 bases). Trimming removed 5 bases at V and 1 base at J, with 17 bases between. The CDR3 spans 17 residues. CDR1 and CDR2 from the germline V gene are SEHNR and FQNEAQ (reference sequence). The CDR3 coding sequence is TGTGCCAGCAGCGGCGGTCGGGTGGGACGAACTAATGAAAAACTGTTTTTT. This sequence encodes CASSGGRVGRTNEKLFF.

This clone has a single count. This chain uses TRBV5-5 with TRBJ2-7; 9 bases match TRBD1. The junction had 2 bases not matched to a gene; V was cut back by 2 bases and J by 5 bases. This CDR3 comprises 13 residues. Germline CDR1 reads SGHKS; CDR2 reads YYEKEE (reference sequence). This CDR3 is CASSFGTGHEQYF. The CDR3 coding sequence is TGTGCCAGCAGCTTCGGGACAGGGCACGAGCAGTACTTC.

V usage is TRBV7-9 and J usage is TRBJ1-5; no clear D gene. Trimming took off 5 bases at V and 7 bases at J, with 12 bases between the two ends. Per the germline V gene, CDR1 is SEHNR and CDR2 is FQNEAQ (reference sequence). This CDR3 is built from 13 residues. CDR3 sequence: CASSQEGWQPQHF. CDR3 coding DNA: TGTGCCAGCAGCCAAGAGGGTTGGCAGCCCCAGCATTTT.

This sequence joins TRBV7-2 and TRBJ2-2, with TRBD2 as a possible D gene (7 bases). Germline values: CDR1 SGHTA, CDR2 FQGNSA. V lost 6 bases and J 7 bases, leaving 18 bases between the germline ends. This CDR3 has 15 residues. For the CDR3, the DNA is TGTGCCAGCAGGGAACCGGGGGGCCGCGTCGGGGAGCTGTTTTTT. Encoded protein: CASREPGGRVGELFF.

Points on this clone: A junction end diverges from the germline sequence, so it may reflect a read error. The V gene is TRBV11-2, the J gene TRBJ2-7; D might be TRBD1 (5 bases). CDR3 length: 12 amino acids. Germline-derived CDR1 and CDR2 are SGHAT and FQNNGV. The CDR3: CASRFTGQLTHF. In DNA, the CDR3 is TGTGCCAGCAGGTTTACCGGACAACTCACACACTTC. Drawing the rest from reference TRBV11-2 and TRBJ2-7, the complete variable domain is EAGVAQSPRYKIIEKRQSVAFWCNPISGHATLYWYQQILGQGPKLLIQFQNNGVVDDSQLPKDRFSAERLKGVDSTLKIQPAKLEDSAVYLCASRFTGQLTHFGPGTRLTVT.

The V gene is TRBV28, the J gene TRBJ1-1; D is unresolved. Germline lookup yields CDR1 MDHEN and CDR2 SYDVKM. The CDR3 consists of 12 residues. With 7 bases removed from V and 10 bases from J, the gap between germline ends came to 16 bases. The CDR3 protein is CASTEQEDRAFF. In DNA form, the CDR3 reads TGTGCCAGCACCGAGCAGGAAGACCGAGCTTTCTTT.

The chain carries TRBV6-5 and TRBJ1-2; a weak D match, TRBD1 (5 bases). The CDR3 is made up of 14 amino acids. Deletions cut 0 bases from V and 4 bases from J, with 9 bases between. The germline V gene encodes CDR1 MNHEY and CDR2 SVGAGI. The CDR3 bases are TGTGCCAGCAGTTACTCGGAGGGGTCCTATGGCTACACCTTC. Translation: CASSYSEGSYGYTF.

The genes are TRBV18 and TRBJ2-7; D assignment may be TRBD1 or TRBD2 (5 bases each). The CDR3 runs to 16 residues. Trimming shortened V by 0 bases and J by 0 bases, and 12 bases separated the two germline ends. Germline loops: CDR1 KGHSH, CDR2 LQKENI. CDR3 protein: CASSPPSGRSSYEQYF. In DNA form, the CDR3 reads TGTGCCAGCTCACCACCGTCAGGGAGAAGCTCCTACGAGCAGTACTTC.

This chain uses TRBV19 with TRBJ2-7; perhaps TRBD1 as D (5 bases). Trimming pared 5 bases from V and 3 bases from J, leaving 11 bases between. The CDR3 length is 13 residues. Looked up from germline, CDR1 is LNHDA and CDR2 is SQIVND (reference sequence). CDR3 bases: TGTGCCAGTAGTCCAGGACAAAACTACGAGCAGTACTTC. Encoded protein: CASSPGQNYEQYF.

The CDR3 region is CASRGDRANEKLFF. The CDR3 DNA reads TGTGCCAGCAGGGGGGACAGGGCGAATGAAAAACTGTTTTTT. J is TRBJ1-4 and V is TRBV6-1; 9 nucleotides match TRBD1. Germline V gene data show CDR1 as MNHNS and CDR2 as SASEGT. The CDR3 runs to 14 residues. Losses at the gene ends were 6 bases for V and 5 bases for J; bases not matched to a gene: 4.

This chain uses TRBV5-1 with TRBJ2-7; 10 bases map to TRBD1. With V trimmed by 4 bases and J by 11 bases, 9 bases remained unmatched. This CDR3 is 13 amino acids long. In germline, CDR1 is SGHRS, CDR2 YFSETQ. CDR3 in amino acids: CASSLGDRGREYF. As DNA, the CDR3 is TGCGCCAGCAGCCTGGGGGACAGGGGACGCGAGTACTTC.

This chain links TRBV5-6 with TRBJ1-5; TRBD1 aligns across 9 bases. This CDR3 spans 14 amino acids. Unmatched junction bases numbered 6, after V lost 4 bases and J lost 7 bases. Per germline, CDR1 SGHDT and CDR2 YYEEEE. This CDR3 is CASSQTGGKQPQHF. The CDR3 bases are TGTGCCAGCAGCCAGACAGGGGGTAAACAGCCCCAGCATTTT.

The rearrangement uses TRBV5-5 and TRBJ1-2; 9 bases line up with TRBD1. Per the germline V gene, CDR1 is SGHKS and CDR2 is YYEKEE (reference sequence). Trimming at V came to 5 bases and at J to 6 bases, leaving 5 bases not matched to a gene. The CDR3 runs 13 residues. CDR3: CASRWGQGNGYTF. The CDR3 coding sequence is TGTGCCAGCAGGTGGGGACAGGGTAATGGCTACACCTTC.

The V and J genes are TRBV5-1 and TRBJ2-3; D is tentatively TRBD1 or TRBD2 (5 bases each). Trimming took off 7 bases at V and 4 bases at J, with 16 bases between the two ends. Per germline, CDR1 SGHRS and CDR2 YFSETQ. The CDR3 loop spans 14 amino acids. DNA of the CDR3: TGCGCCAGCTCTCGGGACCGGGCAGCAGATACGCAGTATTTT. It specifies CASSRDRAADTQYF.

The CDR3 spells CASSPILGSYNEQFF. CDR3 DNA sequence: TGTGCCAGCAGCCCTATCCTAGGAAGCTACAATGAGCAGTTCTTC. The chain uses TRBV7-6 and TRBJ2-1, with D unresolved. Germline assignment: CDR1 SGHVS and CDR2 FNYEAQ. The V end lost 5 bases, the J end lost 3 bases, and 14 bases lay between the germline ends. The CDR3 contains 15 residues.

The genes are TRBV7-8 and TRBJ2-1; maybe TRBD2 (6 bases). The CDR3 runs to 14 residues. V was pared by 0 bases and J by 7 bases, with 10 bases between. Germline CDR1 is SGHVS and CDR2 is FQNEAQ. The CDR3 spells CASSLAGGGNEQFF. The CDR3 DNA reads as TGTGCCAGCAGCTTAGCGGGAGGAGGTAATGAGCAGTTCTTC.

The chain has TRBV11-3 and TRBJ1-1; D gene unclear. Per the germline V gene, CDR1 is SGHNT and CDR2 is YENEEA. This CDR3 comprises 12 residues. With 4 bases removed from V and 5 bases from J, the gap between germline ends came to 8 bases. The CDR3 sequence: CASSSFRTEAFF. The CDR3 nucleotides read TGTGCCAGCAGCTCCTTTAGGACTGAAGCTTTCTTT.

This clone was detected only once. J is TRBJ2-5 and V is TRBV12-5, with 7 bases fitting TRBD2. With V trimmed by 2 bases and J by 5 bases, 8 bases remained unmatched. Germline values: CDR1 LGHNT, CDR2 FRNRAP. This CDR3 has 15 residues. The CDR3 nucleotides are TGTGCTAGTGGTTTGTCGGCGGGAGTTGCGGAGACCCAGTACTTC. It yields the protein CASGLSAGVAETQYF.

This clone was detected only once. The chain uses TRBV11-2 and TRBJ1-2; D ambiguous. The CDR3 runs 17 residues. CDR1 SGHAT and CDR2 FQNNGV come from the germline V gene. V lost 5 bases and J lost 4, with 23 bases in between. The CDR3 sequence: CASSLNFLGGGSYGYTF. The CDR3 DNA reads TGTGCCAGCAGCCTAAATTTCTTGGGAGGCGGTTCCTATGGCTACACCTTC.

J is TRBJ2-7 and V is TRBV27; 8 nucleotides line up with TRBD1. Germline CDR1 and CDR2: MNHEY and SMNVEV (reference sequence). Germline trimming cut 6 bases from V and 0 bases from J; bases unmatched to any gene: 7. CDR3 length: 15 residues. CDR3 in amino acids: CASSSPGTGSYEQYF. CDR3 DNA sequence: TGTGCCAGCAGCTCCCCCGGGACAGGCTCCTACGAGCAGTACTTC.

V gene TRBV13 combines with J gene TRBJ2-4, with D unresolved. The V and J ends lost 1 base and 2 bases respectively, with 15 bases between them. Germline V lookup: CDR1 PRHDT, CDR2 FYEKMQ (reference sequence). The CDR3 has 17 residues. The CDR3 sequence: CASSLVSDPEPKNIQYF. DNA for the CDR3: TGTGCCAGCAGCTTAGTTTCGGACCCGGAACCCAAAAACATTCAGTACTTC.

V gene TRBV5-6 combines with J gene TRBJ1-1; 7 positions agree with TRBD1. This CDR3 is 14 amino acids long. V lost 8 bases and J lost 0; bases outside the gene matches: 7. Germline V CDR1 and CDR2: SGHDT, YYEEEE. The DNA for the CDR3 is TGTGCCAGTGCCCAGGGGGGCATGAACACTGAAGCTTTCTTT. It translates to CASAQGGMNTEAFF.

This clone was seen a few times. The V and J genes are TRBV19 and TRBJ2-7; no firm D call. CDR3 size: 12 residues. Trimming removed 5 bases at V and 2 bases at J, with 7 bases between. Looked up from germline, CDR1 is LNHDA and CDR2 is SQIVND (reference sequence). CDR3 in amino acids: CASSPSPYEQYF. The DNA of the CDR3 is TGTGCCAGTAGTCCCTCTCCCTACGAGCAGTACTTC.

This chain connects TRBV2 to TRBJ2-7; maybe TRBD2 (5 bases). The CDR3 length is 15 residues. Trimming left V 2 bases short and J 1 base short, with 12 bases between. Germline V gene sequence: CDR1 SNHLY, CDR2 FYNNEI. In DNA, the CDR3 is TGTGCCAGCAGTGAATATGGAGCGGCATCCTACGAGCAGTACTTC. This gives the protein CASSEYGAASYEQYF.